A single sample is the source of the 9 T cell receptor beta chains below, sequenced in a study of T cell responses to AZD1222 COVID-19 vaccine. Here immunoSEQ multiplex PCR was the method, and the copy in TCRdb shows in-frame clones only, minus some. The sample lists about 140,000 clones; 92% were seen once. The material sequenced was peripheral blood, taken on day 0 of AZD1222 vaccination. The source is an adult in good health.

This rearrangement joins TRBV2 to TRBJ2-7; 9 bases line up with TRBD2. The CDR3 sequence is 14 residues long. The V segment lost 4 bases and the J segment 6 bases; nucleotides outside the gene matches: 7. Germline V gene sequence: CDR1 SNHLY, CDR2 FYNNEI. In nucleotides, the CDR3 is TGTGCCAGCAGTGCGCGGGAGGGAGAAGTCGAGCAGTACTTC. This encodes CASSAREGEVEQYF.

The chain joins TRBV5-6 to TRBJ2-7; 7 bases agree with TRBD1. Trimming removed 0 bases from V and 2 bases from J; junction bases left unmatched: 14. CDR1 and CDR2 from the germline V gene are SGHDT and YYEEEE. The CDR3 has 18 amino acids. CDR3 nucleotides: TGTGCCAGCAGCTTGGGACAGGGTTACGTACAAACCACCTACGAGCAGTACTTC. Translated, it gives CASSLGQGYVQTTYEQYF.

CDR3 bases: TGTGCCAGCAGCTTGGCAGGCGGCGAGCAGTACTTC. Encoded protein: CASSLAGGEQYF. V and J are TRBV5-8 and TRBJ2-7; D remains unclear. Germline CDR1 reads SGHTS; CDR2 reads YDEGEE. The V gene lost 0 bases and the J gene lost 6 bases, with 7 bases spanning the gap. The CDR3 runs to 12 residues.

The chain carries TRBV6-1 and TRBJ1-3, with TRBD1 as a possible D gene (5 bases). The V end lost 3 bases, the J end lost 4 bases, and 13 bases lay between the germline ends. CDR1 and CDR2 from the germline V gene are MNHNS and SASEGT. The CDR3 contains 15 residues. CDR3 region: CASSDQPTDGNTIYF. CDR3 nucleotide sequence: TGTGCCAGCAGTGACCAACCGACAGACGGAAACACCATATATTTT.

CDR3 loop: CASSDQWGMNQPQHF. The CDR3, as DNA: TGTGCCAGCAGTGACCAGTGGGGGATGAACCAGCCCCAGCATTTT. The V gene is TRBV28, the J gene TRBJ1-5; weak D call: TRBD1 (5 bases). Germline CDR1 and CDR2: MDHEN and SYDVKM. This CDR3 is built from 15 residues. V lost 5 bases to trimming and J lost 7 bases, with 18 bases between them.

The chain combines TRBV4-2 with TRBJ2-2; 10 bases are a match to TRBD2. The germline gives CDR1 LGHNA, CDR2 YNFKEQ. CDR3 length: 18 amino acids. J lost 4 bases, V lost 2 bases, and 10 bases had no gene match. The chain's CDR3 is CASSQLGSGRDFTGELFF. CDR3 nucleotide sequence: TGTGCCAGCAGCCAACTCGGAAGCGGGAGGGACTTCACCGGGGAGCTGTTTTTT.

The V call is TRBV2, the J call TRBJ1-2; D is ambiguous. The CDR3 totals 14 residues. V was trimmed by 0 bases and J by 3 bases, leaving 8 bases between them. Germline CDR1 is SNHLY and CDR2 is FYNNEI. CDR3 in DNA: TGTGCCAGCAGTGAAGCACCGGAGTACTATGGCTACACCTTC. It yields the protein CASSEAPEYYGYTF.

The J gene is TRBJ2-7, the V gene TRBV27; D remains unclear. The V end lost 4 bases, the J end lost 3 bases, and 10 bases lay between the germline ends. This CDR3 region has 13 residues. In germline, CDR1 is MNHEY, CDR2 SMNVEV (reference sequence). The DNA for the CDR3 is TGTGCCAGCAGTTCGGATATGAACTACGAGCAGTACTTC. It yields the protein CASSSDMNYEQYF.

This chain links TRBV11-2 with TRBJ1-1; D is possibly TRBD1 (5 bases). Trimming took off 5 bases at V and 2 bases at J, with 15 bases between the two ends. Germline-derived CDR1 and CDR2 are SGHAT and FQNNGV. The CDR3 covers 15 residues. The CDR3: CASSPPGLVNTEAFF. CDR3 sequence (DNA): TGTGCCAGCAGCCCCCCGGGACTCGTTAACACTGAAGCTTTCTTT.